The 19 T cell receptor beta chains reported below all come from one sample, sequenced in a study of spatial heterogeneity in lung cancer. TCRdb re-analysed the 5' RACE reads in MiXCR, keeping a single row per CDR3 protein. The table shows roughly 48,000 distinct CDR3 sequences, with around 5.2% occurring only once. The time point is: sample taken at primary tumor resection. Sequencing of whole RNA from tumor, nontumor lung or frozen PBMC involved no sorting. This material consisted of PBMCs, taken at surgery. The receptors stem from a male donor with early-stage non-small cell lung cancer.

This clonotype appeared many times. The chain recombines TRBV4-1 with TRBJ2-3; 8 nucleotides line up with TRBD2. V was pared by 0 bases and J by 6 bases, with 5 bases of the junction left unmatched. The length of the CDR3 is 15 residues. Germline V gene sequence: CDR1 MGHRA, CDR2 YSYEKL. The CDR3 DNA is TGCGCCAGCAGCCAAGAATTGCGGGGGGCGGATACGCAGTATTTT. This gives the protein CASSQELRGADTQYF.

Many counts were recorded for this clonotype. J is TRBJ2-7 and V is TRBV24-1, with 7 bases that match TRBD1. The CDR3 consists of 13 residues. The ends lost 9 bases at V and 4 bases at J; junction bases unmatched: 8. Germline CDR1 and CDR2: KGHDR and SFDVKD. The CDR3 DNA is TGTGCCACCCGCGACAGGGTCGGATACGAGCAGTACTTC. Protein product: CATRDRVGYEQYF.

This chain connects TRBV27 to TRBJ2-7; 9 bases match TRBD1. Germline V lookup: CDR1 MNHEY, CDR2 SMNVEV (reference sequence). The CDR3 length is 17 residues. V shed 4 bases, J shed 4 bases, and the junction held 14 bases outside the gene matches. DNA for the CDR3: TGTGCCAGCAGTTCACCGTACCGAGGGACAGGGATGTACGAGCAGTACTTC. Translating it yields CASSSPYRGTGMYEQYF.

Many counts were recorded for this clonotype. This chain uses TRBV12-3 or TRBV12-4 with TRBJ2-5; TRBD1 matches 10 bases. V was pared by 6 bases and J by 5 bases, with 6 bases of the junction left unmatched. The CDR3 sequence is 14 residues long. As DNA, the CDR3 is TGTGCCAGCAGAGCCGGGACAGGGGCCGAGACCCAGTACTTC. Its translation: CASRAGTGAETQYF.

The chain combines TRBV7-3 with TRBJ2-7, with unresolved D. The germline V and J ends were trimmed by 5 bases and 12 bases, with 8 bases remaining between them. Germline V gene data show CDR1 as SGHTA and CDR2 as FQGTGA. The CDR3 extends over 9 amino acids. The CDR3 protein is CASSPLRYF. CDR3 in DNA: TGTGCCAGCAGCCCCTTAAGGTACTTC.

The chain links TRBV5-1 to TRBJ2-3; D unresolved. Trimming removed 8 bases at V and 4 bases at J, with 8 bases between. This CDR3 has 11 amino acids. The germline V gene has CDR1 SGHRS and CDR2 YFSETQ. CDR3: CASTVADTQYF. CDR3 nucleotides: TGCGCCAGTACAGTTGCAGATACGCAGTATTTT.

The CDR3 sequence: CASSVDAGGGTDTQYF. CDR3 nucleotide sequence: TGTGCCAGCAGCGTAGATGCGGGAGGTGGCACAGATACGCAGTATTTT. The chain joins TRBV9 to TRBJ2-3; the match to TRBD2 covers 8 bases. CDR1 is SGDLS and CDR2 is YYNGEE in the germline V gene. V lost 0 bases to trimming and J lost 1 base; unmatched junction nucleotides: 4. The CDR3 has 16 amino acids.

In this sample, this clonotype turned up many times. The chain recombines TRBV13 with TRBJ2-2, with 11 bases identical to TRBD2. With V trimmed by 4 bases and J by 5 bases, 12 bases remained unmatched. The CDR3 length is 18 residues. The germline V gene encodes CDR1 PRHDT and CDR2 FYEKMQ (reference sequence). The CDR3 sequence is CASSSKKLSGRVTGELFF. The CDR3 DNA follows: TGTGCCAGCAGCTCGAAGAAGCTTAGCGGGAGGGTGACCGGGGAGCTGTTTTTT.

This clonotype was recorded many times. V usage is TRBV3-1 and J usage is TRBJ1-2; a possible D gene is TRBD1 (5 bases). Trimming left V 4 bases short and J 5 bases short, with 14 bases between. The CDR3 runs to 14 residues. Germline CDR1 reads LGHDT; CDR2 reads YNNKEL (reference sequence). CDR3 sequence: CASSPGTRWYGYTF. The CDR3 nucleotides are TGTGCCAGCAGCCCTGGGACCCGGTGGTATGGCTACACCTTC.

This clonotype was detected ten times or more. In nucleotides, the CDR3 is TGTGCCAGTAGTACAGCGTATGGCTACACCTTC. Translation gives CASSTAYGYTF. The rearrangement links TRBV19 to TRBJ1-2, with D uncertain. Germline CDR1 is LNHDA and CDR2 is SQIVND (reference sequence). This CDR3 spans 11 amino acids. The V end lost 4 bases, the J end lost 5 bases, and 5 bases lay between the germline ends.

This clonotype was seen only a few times. The CDR3 sequence: CASHGGQGPLGYTF. The CDR3 DNA is TGTGCCAGCCATGGGGGACAGGGGCCTTTGGGCTACACCTTC. V usage is TRBV3-1 and J usage is TRBJ1-2, with 10 bases fitting TRBD1. With 8 bases clipped from V and 8 bases from J, the junction kept 11 bases outside the gene matches. CDR1 LGHDT and CDR2 YNNKEL come from the germline V gene (reference sequence). CDR3 length: 14 amino acids.

This clonotype has ten or more counts. This chain joins TRBV27 and TRBJ2-3; no definite D call. V dropped 6 bases and J dropped 6 bases, with 13 bases sitting between them. CDR1 is MNHEY and CDR2 is SMNVEV in the germline V gene (reference sequence). The CDR3 has 13 residues. CDR3 sequence reads: CASRPGTEDTQYF. Here the CDR3 DNA reads TGTGCCAGCAGACCAGGAACTGAGGATACGCAGTATTTT.

This clonotype was found many times. The chain couples TRBV28 to TRBJ2-5; 8 bases match TRBD1. Germline values: CDR1 MDHEN, CDR2 SYDVKM. Trimming at V came to 7 bases and at J to 4 bases, leaving 8 bases not matched to a gene. CDR3 size: 14 residues. The CDR3 bases are TGTGCCAGCACCAGCAACAGGGGGACAGAGACCCAGTACTTC. Encoded protein: CASTSNRGTETQYF.

This clonotype was observed many times. The rearrangement uses TRBV12-3 or TRBV12-4 and TRBJ2-1; 10 nucleotides align to TRBD2. V lost 7 bases, J lost 3 bases, and 9 bases stayed unmatched. CDR3 length equals 16 residues. For the CDR3, the DNA is TGTGCCAGCACCATCGCCCGACTAGCGGGCTACAATGAGCAGTTCTTC. Its protein product is CASTIARLAGYNEQFF.

At least ten counts were recorded for this clonotype. The V gene is TRBV10-3, the J gene TRBJ1-2; D might be TRBD1 (5 bases). This CDR3 comprises 14 residues. V lost 3 bases to trimming and J lost 13 bases, with 21 bases between them. The germline CDR1 and CDR2 sequences are ENHRY and SYGVKD. CDR3 loop: CAISEPPDSYGCTF. CDR3 coding DNA: TGTGCCATCAGTGAACCCCCCGACAGCTATGGGTGCACCTTC.

V is TRBV5-4 and J is TRBJ2-3, with 12 nucleotides matching TRBD2. The V and J ends lost 6 bases and 6 bases, in that order; junction bases with no gene match: 11. The germline gives CDR1 SGHNT, CDR2 YYREEE (reference sequence). The CDR3 extends over 16 amino acids. CDR3 protein: CASTTWTSGATDTQYF. For the CDR3, the DNA is TGTGCCAGCACCACGTGGACTAGCGGGGCGACGGATACGCAGTATTTT.

This clonotype came up many times. The chain recombines TRBV6-1 with TRBJ2-5; 7 bases agree with TRBD2. The CDR3 is 14 amino acids. Germline CDR1 is MNHNS and CDR2 is SASEGT. V was pared by 4 bases and J by 3 bases, with 5 bases of the junction left unmatched. In DNA, the CDR3 is TGTGCCAGCAGTGTGGTAGGACTAGAAGAGACCCAGTACTTC. Protein sequence: CASSVVGLEETQYF.

This clonotype was recorded at least ten times. The rearrangement joins TRBV7-2 to TRBJ2-5; 7 bases agree with TRBD2. The V gene's germline CDR1 is SGHTA and CDR2 FQGNSA. CDR3 length: 14 amino acids. The junction had 5 bases not matched to a gene; V was cut back by 3 bases and J by 4 bases. The CDR3 DNA reads TGTGCCAGCAGCTTGACTAGCCTTTCAGAGACCCAGTACTTC. It encodes CASSLTSLSETQYF.

The chain joins TRBV3-1 to TRBJ2-7; TRBD2 matches 9 bases. The CDR3 totals 14 residues. Germline V gene lookup returns CDR1 LGHDT and CDR2 YNNKEL (reference sequence). With 3 bases clipped from V and 3 bases from J, the junction kept 3 bases outside the gene matches. The CDR3 reads CASSQREGLYEQYF. CDR3 DNA: TGTGCCAGCAGCCAGCGGGAGGGCCTCTACGAGCAGTACTTC.